Below, 30 T cell receptor beta chains from the same sample are listed, as sequenced in a study of control samples from healthy donors and cancer patients. Sequencing used immunoSEQ multiplex PCR; TCRdb keeps in-frame clones, though not all of them. The data show about 70,000 clones, about 87% seen once. What was sequenced was blood. The receptors here all came from a middle-aged man in good health.

Comments on this clone: This may come from a read error, since a much larger clone is one base off. The chain has TRBV7-2 and TRBJ1-5; no reliable D call. Between the trimmed V and J ends, which lost 2 bases and 7 bases, there was a span of 6 bases. The CDR3 sequence is 12 residues long. The germline CDR1 and CDR2 sequences are SGHTA and FQGNSA. CDR3 loop: CASSLTGQPQHF. CDR3 bases: TGTGCCAGCAGCTTAACGGGGCAGCCCCAGCATTTT. The whole variable domain, remainder taken from reference TRBV7-2 and TRBJ1-5, is GAGVSQSPSNKVTEKGKDVELRCDPISGHTALYWYRQSLGQGLEFLIYFQGNSAPDKSGLPSDRFSAERTGGSVSTLTIQRTQQEDSAVYLCASSLTGQPQHFGDGTRLSIL.

The CDR3 DNA is TGCGCCAGCAGCCCCGACCCGGGGGCTGACTATGGCTACACCTTC. The encoded protein is CASSPDPGADYGYTF. The chain has TRBV4-3 and TRBJ1-2; tentative D call: TRBD1 (6 bases). The CDR3 sequence is 15 residues long. Trimming cost V 4 bases and J 3 bases, with 15 bases left between them. Germline values: CDR1 LGHNA, CDR2 YSLEER.

This clone turned up a few times. The chain uses TRBV24-1 and TRBJ1-5; a possible D gene is TRBD1 (6 bases). The CDR3 has 16 amino acids. V was trimmed by 4 bases and J by 2 bases, leaving 14 bases between them. CDR1 and CDR2 (germline): KGHDR, SFDVKD. The CDR3 is CATSDPRGSGNQPQHF. The CDR3 nucleotides are TGTGCCACCAGTGACCCGAGGGGGTCGGGCAATCAGCCCCAGCATTTT.

J is TRBJ1-2 and V is TRBV28, with D tentatively TRBD1 (5 bases). Trimming took 2 bases from V and 7 from J, leaving 14 bases between them. This CDR3 spans 14 amino acids. Germline CDR1 reads MDHEN; CDR2 reads SYDVKM. CDR3 amino acids: CASSLINGGRGYTF. For the CDR3, the DNA is TGTGCCAGCAGTTTAATCAACGGGGGTCGTGGCTACACCTTC.

This chain uses TRBV5-1 with TRBJ2-2, with TRBD1 identical over 8 bases. This CDR3 has 15 amino acids. V trimming: 4 bases; J trimming: 0 bases; junction bases outside the gene matches: 2. Germline loops: CDR1 SGHRS, CDR2 YFSETQ. The CDR3 region has the DNA TGCGCCAGCAGCCGGACAGGGCCGAACACCGGGGAGCTGTTTTTT. Protein: CASSRTGPNTGELFF.

The chain is built from TRBV6-1 and TRBJ1-1; D might be TRBD1 (5 bases). The V gene's germline CDR1 is MNHNS and CDR2 SASEGT. V was pared by 1 base and J by 0 bases, with 9 bases between. The CDR3 runs 15 residues. The DNA of the CDR3 is TGTGCCAGCAGTGAAGGATGGGGCATGAACACTGAAGCTTTCTTT. Translating it yields CASSEGWGMNTEAFF.

CDR3 DNA: TGTGCCAGCAGGACTGTGAACACTGAAGCTTTCTTT. This translates into CASRTVNTEAFF. The chain is built from TRBV28 and TRBJ1-1; D remains ambiguous. Germline V gives CDR1 MDHEN, CDR2 SYDVKM. The CDR3 loop spans 12 amino acids. V lost 6 bases and J lost 0, with 5 bases in between.

The chain has TRBV9 and TRBJ2-7, with D possibly matching TRBD2 (6 bases). CDR1 SGDLS and CDR2 YYNGEE come from the germline V gene. The V end was cut by 0 bases, the J end by 0 bases, with 10 bases between. The CDR3 consists of 15 residues. CDR3 DNA sequence: TGTGCCAGCAGCGTAGCTGGGACTGCCTCCTACGAGCAGTACTTC. Its translation is CASSVAGTASYEQYF.

The chain joins TRBV2 to TRBJ1-4; maybe TRBD1 (5 bases). V was clipped by 6 bases and J by 7 bases, with 15 bases between them. The CDR3 has 14 amino acids. Germline V gives CDR1 SNHLY, CDR2 FYNNEI. The CDR3 DNA reads as TGTGCCAGCAGGGCGGGGGACCCCAGTGAAAAACTGTTTTTT. Translation gives CASRAGDPSEKLFF.

Concerning this clone: At the DNA level, this CDR3 is encoded by other sequences in the same sample as well. The chain is built from TRBV5-1 and TRBJ1-2; 11 bases line up with TRBD1. The germline V gene encodes CDR1 SGHRS and CDR2 YFSETQ. V gave up 0 bases and J gave up 8 bases; unmatched junction bases: 3. CDR3 length: 14 amino acids. The CDR3 DNA sequence: TGCGCCAGCAGCTTGGCCGGGACAGGGGGGGGCTACACCTTC. Translating gives CASSLAGTGGGYTF.

V usage is TRBV5-1 and J usage is TRBJ2-2; 8 nucleotides agree with TRBD1. Germline CDR1 and CDR2: SGHRS and YFSETQ. With 0 bases clipped from V and 6 bases from J, the junction kept 7 bases outside the gene matches. This CDR3 contains 16 residues. CDR3 residues: CASSLVDRGNPGELFF. The CDR3 coding sequence is TGCGCCAGCAGCTTGGTTGACAGGGGAAACCCCGGGGAGCTGTTTTTT.

V is TRBV12-3 or TRBV12-4 and J is TRBJ2-7; D is uncertain. V lost 5 bases and J lost 4, with 12 bases in between. CDR3 length: 13 amino acids. The CDR3 sequence is CASSRRASYEQYF. Written as DNA, the CDR3 is TGTGCCAGCAGTCGCCGGGCTTCGTACGAGCAGTACTTC.

CDR3 amino acids: CASSLRQGTGELFF. The CDR3 DNA follows: TGTGCCAGCAGCTTGAGACAGGGCACCGGGGAGCTGTTTTTT. This chain connects TRBV11-3 to TRBJ2-2; 7 positions agree with TRBD1. The CDR3 is 14 amino acids. From germline, CDR1 is SGHNT and CDR2 YENEEA. J gave up 4 bases and V 3 bases, and 2 bases lay outside the gene matches. Drawing the rest from reference TRBV11-3 and TRBJ2-2, the complete variable domain is EAGVVQSPRYKIIEKKQPVAFWCNPISGHNTLYWYLQNLGQGPELLIRYENEEAVDDSQLPKDRFSAERLKGVDSTLKIQPAELGDSAVYLCASSLRQGTGELFFGEGSRLTVL.

This clone was picked up a small number of times. The gene calls are TRBV10-3 and TRBJ2-7; possibly TRBD2 for D (6 bases). This CDR3 region has 12 residues. Germline-derived CDR1 and CDR2 are ENHRY and SYGVKD. V was shortened by 1 base and J by 7 bases, with 8 bases between the two germline ends. CDR3 nucleotides: TGTGCCATCAGTGAGTTGGAGGGGGAGCAGTACTTC. Protein sequence: CAISELEGEQYF.

The V gene is TRBV28, the J gene TRBJ1-1, with D hard to call. CDR1 is MDHEN, CDR2 SYDVKM, per germline. V was cut by 4 bases and J by 11 bases, with 14 bases left in between. This CDR3 is built from 12 residues. The chain's CDR3 is CASSWKGVSAFF. CDR3 coding DNA: TGTGCCAGCAGTTGGAAGGGAGTGAGTGCTTTCTTT. Filled out from reference TRBV28 and TRBJ1-1, the complete variable domain reads DVKVTQSSRYLVKRTGEKVFLECVQDMDHENMFWYRQDPGLGLRLIYFSYDVKMKEKGDIPEGYSVSREKKERFSLILESASTNQTSMYLCASSWKGVSAFFGQGTRLTVV.

The J gene is TRBJ1-2, the V gene TRBV6-5; possible D gene TRBD1, 6 bases. V was pared by 6 bases and J by 3 bases, with 11 bases between. Per the germline V gene, CDR1 is MNHEY and CDR2 is SVGAGI. This CDR3 has 13 amino acids. The CDR3 is CASRLQGDYGYTF. CDR3 DNA sequence: TGTGCCAGCAGATTACAGGGTGACTATGGCTACACCTTC.

This chain connects TRBV7-8 to TRBJ2-1; D gene uncertain. Trimming shortened V by 5 bases and J by 4 bases, and 9 bases separated the two germline ends. Germline values: CDR1 SGHVS, CDR2 FQNEAQ. The CDR3 contains 13 residues. CDR3 nucleotide sequence: TGTGCCAGCAGCAAAGGACGATACAATGAGCAGTTCTTC. It encodes CASSKGRYNEQFF.

The V and J genes are TRBV11-1 and TRBJ2-4; D may be TRBD2 (6 bases). V was pared by 0 bases and J by 1 base, with 16 bases between. Germline V gives CDR1 SGHAT, CDR2 FQDESV (reference sequence). The CDR3 runs 18 residues. CDR3 sequence: CASSLAGTSMGAKNIQYF. Written as DNA, the CDR3 is TGTGCCAGCAGCTTAGCGGGGACTTCCATGGGGGCCAAAAACATTCAGTACTTC.

This clone was seen just once. V is TRBV6-5 and J is TRBJ1-1; D gene unclear. Germline V gene data show CDR1 as MNHEY and CDR2 as SVGAGI. The CDR3 runs 10 residues. V was cut by 6 bases and J by 3 bases, with 2 bases left in between. CDR3 DNA: TGTGCCAGCAGGGACACTGAAGCTTTCTTT. This translates into CASRDTEAFF.

This clone appeared once. The rearrangement links TRBV11-2 to TRBJ2-6, with D hard to call. Germline CDR1 is SGHAT and CDR2 is FQNNGV. Trimming removed 3 bases from V and 2 bases from J, with 5 bases in between. This CDR3 has 14 residues. The chain's CDR3 is CASSLVAGANVLTF. The CDR3 DNA reads as TGTGCCAGCAGCTTGGTAGCTGGGGCCAACGTCCTGACTTTC.

The rearrangement uses TRBV18 and TRBJ2-7; D remains unclear. Per germline, CDR1 KGHSH and CDR2 LQKENI. The CDR3 consists of 15 residues. Trimming removed 2 bases from V and 4 bases from J, with 15 bases in between. CDR3 in amino acids: CASSPELGLLYEQYF. The CDR3 nucleotides read TGTGCCAGCTCACCAGAGTTAGGGTTATTGTACGAGCAGTACTTC.

V is TRBV5-4 and J is TRBJ2-5; D is unclear. From germline, CDR1 is SGHNT and CDR2 YYREEE (reference sequence). Trimming took off 2 bases at V and 3 bases at J, with 11 bases between the two ends. The CDR3 sequence is 14 residues long. The CDR3: CASSLKGMEETQYF. CDR3 DNA: TGTGCCAGCAGCTTAAAGGGAATGGAAGAGACCCAGTACTTC.

The rearrangement uses TRBV18 and TRBJ1-5; D perhaps matches TRBD1 (6 bases). Germline values: CDR1 KGHSH, CDR2 LQKENI. V dropped 4 bases and J dropped 6 bases, with 19 bases sitting between them. The length of the CDR3 is 16 residues. DNA for the CDR3: TGTGCCAGCTCACTACTTTCAGGGGCAGTCAGTCAGCCCCAGCATTTT. This encodes CASSLLSGAVSQPQHF.

The chain joins TRBV11-2 to TRBJ2-2; tentatively, D is TRBD1 (7 bases). The CDR3 is 14 residues long. V gave up 8 bases and J gave up 5 bases, with 15 bases separating them. In germline, CDR1 is SGHAT, CDR2 FQNNGV. This CDR3 reads CASEEGARTGELFF. CDR3 sequence (DNA): TGTGCCAGCGAGGAGGGGGCGCGGACCGGGGAGCTGTTTTTT.

The CDR3 is CAWQGLAWGGELFF. CDR3 in DNA: TGTGCCTGGCAGGGACTAGCCTGGGGCGGGGAGCTGTTTTTT. This rearrangement joins TRBV30 to TRBJ2-2; 9 bases line up with TRBD2. V trimming: 5 bases; J trimming: 7 bases; junction bases outside the gene matches: 8. Germline CDR1 and CDR2: GTSNPN and SVGIG (reference sequence). The CDR3 has 14 amino acids.

The J gene is TRBJ1-4, the V gene TRBV6-4; D possibly corresponds to TRBD1 (5 bases). This CDR3 region has 15 residues. With 0 bases removed from V and 8 bases from J, the gap between germline ends came to 13 bases. Looked up from germline, CDR1 is MRHNA and CDR2 is SNTAGT. The CDR3 bases are TGTGCCAGCAGTGACTCGAAGGGGTGGGGAGAAAAACTGTTTTTT. This gives the protein CASSDSKGWGEKLFF.

The gene calls are TRBV11-3 and TRBJ1-3; TRBD1 is a possible D gene (5 bases). The germline V and J ends were trimmed by 11 bases and 3 bases, with 20 bases remaining between them. The CDR3 spans 15 residues. Germline V gene lookup returns CDR1 SGHNT and CDR2 YENEEA. The CDR3 loop is CASGVSSRGGNTIYF. CDR3 in DNA: TGTGCCTCGGGGGTGTCCTCCCGGGGTGGAAACACCATATATTTT.

V gene TRBV24-1 combines with J gene TRBJ2-7; D gene uncertain. The length of the CDR3 is 14 residues. Trimming cost V 4 bases and J 2 bases, with 11 bases left between them. CDR1 and CDR2 from the germline V gene are KGHDR and SFDVKD. The CDR3 DNA sequence: TGTGCCACCAGTGAGGGCAGAGGTCCCTACGAGCAGTACTTC. Amino acids: CATSEGRGPYEQYF.

In DNA, the CDR3 is TGTGCCAGTAGGAAGGTTCGGGCAGGGGTATCCTACGAGCAGTACTTC. Its translation is CASRKVRAGVSYEQYF. The chain is built from TRBV19 and TRBJ2-7; D perhaps matches TRBD1 (6 bases). The CDR3 runs to 16 residues. The germline V and J ends were trimmed by 6 bases and 1 base, with 19 bases remaining between them. Germline CDR1 and CDR2: LNHDA and SQIVND (reference sequence).

V is TRBV21-1 and J is TRBJ1-2; the table's D call, TRBD1, was not checked against the DNA. TRBV21-1 is tagged as a pseudogene. The length of the CDR3 is 16 residues. In DNA, the CDR3 is TGTGCCAGCAGCAAAGGGTCGTCAGGGTTCCGCTATGGCTACACCTTC. Protein sequence: CASSKGSSGFRYGYTF.